The T cell receptor beta chain under discussion was sequenced for a study of cytomegalovirus exposure and HLA in healthy donors. The donors were healthy bone marrow donors. Although they were nominally healthy when sampled, donors likely had unrecorded immune exposures. The PCR used 60 Vbeta and 13 Jbeta primers. As processed by the authors: The authors later counted about 80 million unique TCR beta chains, some 10 million of them shared. Libraries were prepared by immunoSEQ multiplex PCR; TCRdb keeps only in-frame clonotypes and omits some of them. V and J calls plus clone size are reproduced from that table; the DNA served to infer D and trimming. In the table there are roughly 80,000 clones, under 85% of which are singletons. This clone was seen only a few times. Its specificity is not known. Study conclusions and caveats: Association of a missense DCLRE1C variant with TCR beta V- and J-gene trimming was reported in a later analysis.

V lost 2 bases and J 2 bases, leaving 10 bases between the germline ends. Germline values: CDR1 MDHEN, CDR2 SYDVKM. The CDR3 covers 15 residues. Sequencing was done on a sample of PBMCs. The TCR sequence derives from a woman aged 40 to 50 in good health and CMV-seropositive. The chain employs TRBV28 and TRBJ1-3; no clear D. For the CDR3, the DNA is TGTGCCAGCAGTTTAGTACAGCGGGCTGGAAACACCATATATTTT. Amino acids: CASSLVQRAGNTIYF.